One and the same sample provided the 30 T cell receptor beta chains below, sequenced in a study of vaccination and CD4 T cells after COVID-19. The Oncomine TCR Beta short-read assay was what sequenced the DNA obtained from cultured CD4+ T cells. TCRdb itself ran the PCR reads through MiXCR, one entry per CDR3 protein. The repertoire holds under 25,000 distinct CDR3 sequences, with more than 20% as singletons. Stated treatment: approximately 9-day PBMC culture with coronavirus spike peptide pools or control peptides (ViraFEST assay). Their target antigens are unknown. Sequencing was carried out using cultured CD4+ T cells from blood. Receptors originate from a human donor with COVID-19.

This clonotype was observed a single time. V and J are TRBV5-1 and TRBJ2-1; 7 bases agree with TRBD2. The CDR3 spans 15 residues. Germline CDR1 is SGHRS and CDR2 is YFSETQ. Trimming removed 7 bases from V and 2 bases from J; junction bases left unmatched: 9. The CDR3 reads CASGTRGVTYNEQFF. CDR3 DNA sequence: TGCGCCAGCGGGACCCGGGGGGTCACCTACAATGAGCAGTTCTTC.

In its sample, this clonotype was seen a few times. J is TRBJ1-2 and V is TRBV12-3 or TRBV12-4; unclear D gene. This CDR3 comprises 15 residues. V lost 6 bases and J 2 bases, leaving 16 bases between the germline ends. The DNA of the CDR3 is TGTGCCAGCAGACCCTCAATCGGCCCGAACTATGGCTACACCTTC. Translating it yields CASRPSIGPNYGYTF.

This sequence joins TRBV21-1 and TRBJ1-6; TRBD1, the D gene given by the table, was not confirmed from the DNA. TRBV21-1 is a documented pseudogene. CDR3 size: 15 residues. CDR3 amino acids: CASSNSRTGDSPLHF. Here the CDR3 DNA reads TGTGCCAGCAGCAACTCCAGGACAGGGGATTCACCCCTCCACTTT.

The CDR3 DNA reads as TGTGCCAGCAGCCCTCCTCTACTAGCGATGAAGCCAGATACGCAGTATTTT. Translating it yields CASSPPLLAMKPDTQYF. This chain links TRBV5-8 with TRBJ2-3; TRBD2 agrees at 7 bases. The V segment lost 4 bases and the J segment 4 bases; nucleotides outside the gene matches: 15. Germline V gene sequence: CDR1 SGHTS, CDR2 YDEGEE. The CDR3 sequence is 17 residues long. The full variable domain, in which reference TRBV5-8 and TRBJ2-3 provide the parts outside the CDR3, is EAGVTQSPTHLIKTRGQQATLRCSPISGHTSVYWYQQALGLGLQFLLWYDEGEERNRGNFPPRFSGRQFPNYSSELNVNALELEDSALYLCASSPPLLAMKPDTQYFGPGTRLTVL.

The chain joins TRBV19 to TRBJ1-2; D not resolved. Trimming removed 7 bases at V and 2 bases at J, with 11 bases between. This CDR3 region has 13 residues. CDR1 LNHDA and CDR2 SQIVND come from the germline V gene (reference sequence). The CDR3 sequence: CASKRWGNYGYTF. The CDR3 nucleotides are TGTGCCAGTAAGAGGTGGGGAAACTATGGCTACACCTTC.

The rearrangement links TRBV30 to TRBJ2-5, with TRBD2 as a possible D gene (5 bases). CDR1 and CDR2 from the germline V gene are GTSNPN and SVGIG (reference sequence). Trimming removed 3 bases at V and 6 bases at J, with 14 bases between. The CDR3 is made up of 13 amino acids. The DNA of the CDR3 is TGTGCCTGGAGCGATGGAGCGGCAAAGACCCAGTACTTC. It encodes CAWSDGAAKTQYF.

The V and J genes are TRBV11-3 and TRBJ1-2; unclear D gene. CDR1 SGHNT and CDR2 YENEEA come from the germline V gene. Between the trimmed V and J ends, which lost 3 bases and 7 bases, there was a span of 15 bases. CDR3 length equals 14 residues. CDR3 region: CASSLAHQSAGYTF. Written as DNA, the CDR3 is TGTGCCAGCAGCTTGGCCCACCAATCGGCTGGCTACACCTTC.

The CDR3 reads CASSLGGPNTEAFF. CDR3 DNA sequence: TGCGCCAGCAGCTTGGGGGGCCCGAACACTGAAGCTTTCTTT. The genes are TRBV5-1 and TRBJ1-1; tentative D call: TRBD1 (5 bases). Germline CDR1 reads SGHRS; CDR2 reads YFSETQ. V gave up 0 bases and J gave up 1 base, with 7 bases separating them. This CDR3 is built from 14 residues.

The V gene is TRBV20-1, the J gene TRBJ2-6; 9 bases match TRBD1. The CDR3 has 17 residues. Germline-derived CDR1 and CDR2 are DFQATT and SNEGSKA (reference sequence). Trimming at V came to 3 bases and at J to 3 bases, leaving 9 bases not matched to a gene. CDR3 coding DNA: TGCAGTGCTAGCCTCGCAACAGGGGGCGATGGGGCCAACGTCCTGACTTTC. The encoded protein is CSASLATGGDGANVLTF.

The rearrangement links TRBV28 to TRBJ1-1, with a tentative D call TRBD1 (5 bases). V lost 2 bases and J 1 base, leaving 11 bases between the germline ends. The length of the CDR3 is 15 residues. Germline assignment: CDR1 MDHEN and CDR2 SYDVKM. CDR3 protein: CASSLPDNSNTEAFF. CDR3 coding DNA: TGTGCCAGCAGTTTACCGGACAATTCGAACACTGAAGCTTTCTTT.

V usage is TRBV2 and J usage is TRBJ1-1; a weak D match, TRBD1 (6 bases). Trimming took off 4 bases at V and 0 bases at J, with 6 bases between the two ends. Per germline, CDR1 SNHLY and CDR2 FYNNEI. The CDR3 totals 13 residues. CDR3 sequence reads: CASSGDMNTEAFF. Written as DNA, the CDR3 is TGTGCCAGCAGTGGGGACATGAACACTGAAGCTTTCTTT.

The chain links TRBV2 to TRBJ2-5; tentative D call: TRBD1 (5 bases). Per germline, CDR1 SNHLY and CDR2 FYNNEI. The CDR3 runs to 12 residues. V was cut by 6 bases and J by 5 bases, with 10 bases left in between. The CDR3 nucleotides are TGTGCCAGCAGGAAGGGGTCGGAGACCCAGTACTTC. Translated: CASRKGSETQYF.

This clonotype was seen only a few times. The chain joins TRBV7-3 to TRBJ2-5, with TRBD1 as a possible D gene (6 bases). Trimming took 3 bases from V and 5 from J, leaving 16 bases between them. This CDR3 spans 15 amino acids. The germline V gene has CDR1 SGHTA and CDR2 FQGTGA. The CDR3 here is CASSLARGAPETQYF. Here the CDR3 DNA reads TGTGCCAGCAGCTTGGCCAGGGGAGCCCCTGAGACCCAGTACTTC.

This chain joins TRBV20-1 and TRBJ1-5; no reliable D call. This CDR3 is built from 15 residues. The V end lost 1 base, the J end lost 0 bases, and 10 bases lay between the germline ends. Germline CDR1 is DFQATT and CDR2 is SNEGSKA (reference sequence). The CDR3 bases are TGCAGTGCTAGAGGGGGTGAGGGTAGCAATCAGCCCCAGCATTTT. Translated, it gives CSARGGEGSNQPQHF.

The chain couples TRBV20-1 to TRBJ1-1, with D unresolved. V shed 0 bases and J shed 4 bases, with 12 bases lying between them. The CDR3 is 14 amino acids. Germline CDR1 DFQATT, CDR2 SNEGSKA (reference sequence). DNA for the CDR3: TGCAGTGCTAGAGATCCAACCGAGGGCACTGAAGCTTTCTTT. Its translation is CSARDPTEGTEAFF.

The genes are TRBV19 and TRBJ2-1; TRBD1 matches at 9 bases. The CDR3 runs 14 residues. J gave up 9 bases and V 3 bases, and 6 bases lay outside the gene matches. The germline CDR1 and CDR2 sequences are LNHDA and SQIVND (reference sequence). CDR3 amino acids: CASSIRDRVSEQFF. The CDR3 nucleotides are TGTGCCAGTAGTATCCGGGACAGGGTTAGTGAGCAGTTCTTC. The whole variable domain, remainder taken from reference TRBV19 and TRBJ2-1, is DGGITQSPKYLFRKEGQNVTLSCEQNLNHDAMYWYRQDPGQGLRLIYYSQIVNDFQKGDIAEGYSVSREKKESFPLTVTSAQKNPTAFYLCASSIRDRVSEQFFGPGTRLTVL.

Only one count was recorded for this clonotype. The genes are TRBV6-2 or TRBV6-3 and TRBJ1-5, with D possibly TRBD1 on 5 matching bases. Germline CDR1 reads MNHEY; CDR2 reads SVGEGT. V was clipped by 2 bases and J by 3 bases, with 17 bases between them. This CDR3 comprises 17 residues. The CDR3 protein is CASSYTPPGLLNQPQHF. In nucleotides, the CDR3 is TGTGCCAGCAGTTACACGCCCCCAGGGCTCCTCAATCAGCCCCAGCATTTT.

In this sample, this clonotype turned up a few times. The genes are TRBV12-3 or TRBV12-4 and TRBJ1-5; unclear D gene. This CDR3 is built from 17 residues. V was cut by 5 bases and J by 0 bases, with 17 bases left in between. This CDR3 is CASSLRVPGYSNQPQHF. As DNA, the CDR3 is TGTGCCAGCAGTCTCCGAGTGCCGGGTTATAGCAATCAGCCCCAGCATTTT.

In its sample, this clonotype was seen a few times. The V call is TRBV6-2 or TRBV6-3, the J call TRBJ1-1; possibly TRBD1 for D (5 bases). The CDR3 has 17 amino acids. Trimming pared 5 bases from V and 0 bases from J, leaving 19 bases between. The germline gives CDR1 MNHEY, CDR2 SVGEGT. The CDR3 spells CASSHRPQGTVNTEAFF. The CDR3 DNA reads as TGTGCCAGCAGTCACCGACCTCAAGGGACGGTGAACACTGAAGCTTTCTTT.

This chain uses TRBV20-1 with TRBJ2-7, with D perhaps TRBD1 (6 bases). Trimming pared 4 bases from V and 2 bases from J, leaving 12 bases between. CDR1 and CDR2 from the germline V gene are DFQATT and SNEGSKA (reference sequence). The CDR3 is 13 amino acids. CDR3 in amino acids: CSATLQGTYEQYF. The CDR3 coding sequence is TGCAGTGCTACGTTACAGGGAACCTACGAGCAGTACTTC.

This clonotype showed up just once. V usage is TRBV4-3 and J usage is TRBJ2-3; D is possibly TRBD1 or TRBD2 (7 bases each). V was shortened by 1 base and J by 3 bases, with 17 bases between the two germline ends. CDR3 length equals 17 residues. The germline V gene has CDR1 LGHNA and CDR2 YSLEER. The CDR3 bases are TGCGCCAGCAGCCAAGTTCAGGGGGGGGCTTGGACAGATACGCAGTATTTT. This codes for CASSQVQGGAWTDTQYF.

This clonotype was detected only a few times. The chain joins TRBV7-2 to TRBJ1-3, with D hard to call. The CDR3 length is 13 residues. CDR1 SGHTA and CDR2 FQGNSA come from the germline V gene. Trimming pared 5 bases from V and 5 bases from J, leaving 10 bases between. For the CDR3, the DNA is TGTGCCAGCAGCCCCCAAAGTAGAAACACCATATATTTT. Translation: CASSPQSRNTIYF.

The rearrangement links TRBV11-3 to TRBJ1-1; no definite D call. The CDR3 has 14 residues. Germline V gene lookup returns CDR1 SGHNT and CDR2 YENEEA. Between the trimmed V and J ends, which lost 3 bases and 0 bases, there was a span of 8 bases. As DNA, the CDR3 is TGTGCCAGCAGCTTCGCCCTCATGAACACTGAAGCTTTCTTT. It specifies CASSFALMNTEAFF.

This clonotype has a handful of counts. This chain links TRBV6-5 with TRBJ2-7; 8 nucleotides match TRBD2. V shed 0 bases, J shed 2 bases, and the junction held 9 bases outside the gene matches. Germline lookup yields CDR1 MNHEY and CDR2 SVGAGI. The CDR3 runs 17 residues. In DNA, the CDR3 is TGTGCCAGCAGTTACTCTGCTGGCGGGGGGAATACCTACGAGCAGTACTTC. Amino acid sequence: CASSYSAGGGNTYEQYF.

This clonotype was seen only a few times. The gene calls are TRBV11-2 and TRBJ2-5; TRBD2 aligns across 7 bases. The CDR3 covers 15 residues. The ends lost 3 bases at V and 3 bases at J; junction bases unmatched: 7. Germline V gives CDR1 SGHAT, CDR2 FQNNGV. The CDR3 bases are TGTGCCAGCAGCTTCGAAGCGGGGCCCGAAGAGACCCAGTACTTC. Its protein is CASSFEAGPEETQYF.

CDR3 region: CASSPPMGTEAFF. DNA of the CDR3: TGTGCCAGCTCACCACCGATGGGGACTGAAGCTTTCTTT. The chain employs TRBV18 and TRBJ1-1; D uncertain. Trimming stripped 0 bases from V and 5 bases from J, with 7 bases between. From germline, CDR1 is KGHSH and CDR2 LQKENI. This CDR3 spans 13 amino acids.

The table lists this clonotype with a few counts. The rearrangement uses TRBV7-2 and TRBJ2-1, with TRBD2 matching over 9 bases. V shed 1 base, J shed 6 bases, and the junction held 4 bases outside the gene matches. The CDR3 loop spans 15 amino acids. Looked up from germline, CDR1 is SGHTA and CDR2 is FQGNSA. The CDR3 nucleotides read TGTGCCAGCAGCTTAGGCGGCGGGGGGGGCAATGAGCAGTTCTTC. Protein: CASSLGGGGGNEQFF.

This clonotype has only a few counts. The V gene is TRBV7-2, the J gene TRBJ2-6, with 11 bases aligning to TRBD2. This CDR3 has 20 residues. Germline V gives CDR1 SGHTA, CDR2 FQGNSA. The J segment lost 1 base and the V segment lost 1 base, leaving 9 bases of the junction unmatched. Here the CDR3 reads CASSLVMVSSGGSGANVLTF. The CDR3 DNA sequence: TGTGCCAGCAGCTTAGTTATGGTTTCTAGCGGGGGGTCTGGGGCCAACGTCCTGACTTTC.

The sample holds a few counts of this clonotype. CDR3 in amino acids: CASSAEVAGGPYEQYF. The CDR3 coding sequence is TGTGCCAGCAGTGCGGAAGTAGCAGGGGGACCCTACGAGCAGTACTTC. The genes are TRBV6-1 and TRBJ2-7; 7 nucleotides align to TRBD1. This CDR3 comprises 16 residues. V was clipped by 4 bases and J by 2 bases; unmatched bases: 11. CDR1 is MNHNS, CDR2 SASEGT, per germline.

The V and J genes are TRBV7-9 and TRBJ1-5; D ambiguous. In germline, CDR1 is SEHNR, CDR2 FQNEAQ (reference sequence). The V end was cut by 1 base, the J end by 3 bases, with 10 bases between. The CDR3 has 15 amino acids. This CDR3 is CASSLDMADNQPQHF. CDR3 DNA sequence: TGTGCCAGCAGCTTAGACATGGCCGACAATCAGCCCCAGCATTTT.